This record concerns one T cell receptor beta chain sequence. Some clones are missing from TCRdb's copy, which holds only in-frame ones; the method was immunoSEQ multiplex PCR. The table shows about 110,000 clones, with approximately 82% occurring only once. These data are taken from a study of control samples from healthy donors and cancer patients. This sequence originates from a man younger than 30 in good health. Sequencing was done on a sample of blood.

In DNA, the CDR3 is TGCGCCAGCAGCTTGAGTGCAGGGCCCTATCAGCCCCAGCATTTT. It specifies CASSLSAGPYQPQHF. The chain employs TRBV5-1 and TRBJ1-5, with a possible D match to TRBD1 (5 bases). The V and J ends lost 1 base and 5 bases respectively, with 13 bases between them. The CDR3 has 15 residues. CDR1 and CDR2 from the germline V gene are SGHRS and YFSETQ. Full variable domain (rest looked up from reference TRBV5-1 and TRBJ1-5): KAGVTQTPRYLIKTRGQQVTLSCSPISGHRSVSWYQQTPGQGLQFLFEYFSETQRNKGNFPGRFSGRQFSNSRSEMNVSTLELGDSALYLCASSLSAGPYQPQHFGDGTRLSIL.